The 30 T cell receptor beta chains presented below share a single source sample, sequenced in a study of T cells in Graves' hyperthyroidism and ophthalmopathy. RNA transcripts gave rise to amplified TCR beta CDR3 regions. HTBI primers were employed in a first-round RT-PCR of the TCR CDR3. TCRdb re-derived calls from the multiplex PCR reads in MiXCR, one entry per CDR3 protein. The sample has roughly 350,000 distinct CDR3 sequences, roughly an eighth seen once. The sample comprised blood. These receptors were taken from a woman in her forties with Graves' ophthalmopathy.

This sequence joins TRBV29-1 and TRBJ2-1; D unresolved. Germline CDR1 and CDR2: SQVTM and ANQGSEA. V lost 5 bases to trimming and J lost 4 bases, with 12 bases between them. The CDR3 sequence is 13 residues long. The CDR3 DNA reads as TGCAGCGTTTCGAGTTCCGCTTACAATGAGCAGTTCTTC. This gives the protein CSVSSSAYNEQFF.

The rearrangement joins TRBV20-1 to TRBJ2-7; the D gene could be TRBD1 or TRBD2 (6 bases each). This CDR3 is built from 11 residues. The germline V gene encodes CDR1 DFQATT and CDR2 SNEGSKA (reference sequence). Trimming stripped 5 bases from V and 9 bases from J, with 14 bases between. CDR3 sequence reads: CSAGGGQMQYF. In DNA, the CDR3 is TGCAGTGCTGGGGGAGGACAGATGCAGTACTTC.

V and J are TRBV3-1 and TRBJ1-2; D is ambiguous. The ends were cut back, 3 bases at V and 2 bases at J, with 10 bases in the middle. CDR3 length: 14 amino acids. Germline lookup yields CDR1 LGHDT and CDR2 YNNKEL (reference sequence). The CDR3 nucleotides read TGTGCCAGCAGCCAGGACGTCGCAAACTATGGCTACACCTTC. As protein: CASSQDVANYGYTF.

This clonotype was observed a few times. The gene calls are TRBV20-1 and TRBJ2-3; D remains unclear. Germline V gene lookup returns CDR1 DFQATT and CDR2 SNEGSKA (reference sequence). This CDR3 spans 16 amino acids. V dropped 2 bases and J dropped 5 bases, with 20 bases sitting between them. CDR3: CSARPMDGVGVDTQYF. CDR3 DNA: TGCAGTGCTAGACCTATGGATGGGGTGGGTGTAGATACGCAGTATTTT.

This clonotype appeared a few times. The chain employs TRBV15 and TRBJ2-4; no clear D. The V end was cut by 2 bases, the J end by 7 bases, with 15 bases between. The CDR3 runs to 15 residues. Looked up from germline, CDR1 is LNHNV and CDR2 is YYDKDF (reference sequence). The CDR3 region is CATSRTASKLNIQYF. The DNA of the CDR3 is TGTGCCACCAGCAGAACAGCTAGTAAATTGAACATTCAGTACTTC.

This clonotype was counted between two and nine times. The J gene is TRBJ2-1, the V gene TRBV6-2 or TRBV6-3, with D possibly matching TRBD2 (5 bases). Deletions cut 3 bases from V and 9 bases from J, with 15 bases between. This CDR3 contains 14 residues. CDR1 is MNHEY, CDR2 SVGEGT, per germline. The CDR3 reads CASSYDRDWSEQFF. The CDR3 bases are TGTGCCAGCAGTTATGATCGGGATTGGAGTGAGCAGTTCTTC.

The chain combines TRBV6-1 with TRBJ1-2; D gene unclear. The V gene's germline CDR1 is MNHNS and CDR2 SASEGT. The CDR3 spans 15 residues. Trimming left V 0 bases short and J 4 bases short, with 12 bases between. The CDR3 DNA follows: TGTGCCAGCAGTGAAGCGCTCATAAGTAGCTATGGCTACACCTTC. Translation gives CASSEALISSYGYTF.

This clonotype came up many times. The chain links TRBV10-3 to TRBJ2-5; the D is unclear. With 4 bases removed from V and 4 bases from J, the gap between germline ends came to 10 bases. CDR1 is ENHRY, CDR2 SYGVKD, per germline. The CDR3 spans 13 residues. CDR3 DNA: TGTGCCATCAGTGGGTCTCGAGGAGAGACCCAGTACTTC. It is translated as CAISGSRGETQYF.

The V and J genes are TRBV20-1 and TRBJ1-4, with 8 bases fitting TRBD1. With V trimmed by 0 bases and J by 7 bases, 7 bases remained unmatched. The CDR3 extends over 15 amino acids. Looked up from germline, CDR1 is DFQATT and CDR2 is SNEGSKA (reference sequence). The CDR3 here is CSAREPRGRGEKLFF. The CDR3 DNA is TGCAGTGCTAGAGAACCCAGGGGGCGAGGTGAAAAACTGTTTTTT.

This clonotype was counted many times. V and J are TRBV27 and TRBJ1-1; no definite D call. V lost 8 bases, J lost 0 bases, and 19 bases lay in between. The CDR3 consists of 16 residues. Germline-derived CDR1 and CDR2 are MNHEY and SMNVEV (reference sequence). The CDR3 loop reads CASQSRFGELNTEAFF. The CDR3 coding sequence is TGTGCCAGCCAAAGTCGGTTCGGAGAGTTGAACACTGAAGCTTTCTTT.

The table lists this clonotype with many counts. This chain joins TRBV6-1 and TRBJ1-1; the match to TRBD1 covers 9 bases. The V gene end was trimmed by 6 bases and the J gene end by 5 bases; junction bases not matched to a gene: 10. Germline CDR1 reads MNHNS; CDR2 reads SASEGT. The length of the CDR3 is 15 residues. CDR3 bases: TGTGCCAGCAGATCAACGGGACAGGGAAAAACTGAAGCTTTCTTT. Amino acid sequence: CASRSTGQGKTEAFF.

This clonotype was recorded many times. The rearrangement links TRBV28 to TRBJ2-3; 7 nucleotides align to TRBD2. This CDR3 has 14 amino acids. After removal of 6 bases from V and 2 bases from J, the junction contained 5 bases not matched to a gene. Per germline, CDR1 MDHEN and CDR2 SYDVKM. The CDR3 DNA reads TGTGCCAGCAGGGGGGGGACCTACACAGATACGCAGTATTTT. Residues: CASRGGTYTDTQYF.

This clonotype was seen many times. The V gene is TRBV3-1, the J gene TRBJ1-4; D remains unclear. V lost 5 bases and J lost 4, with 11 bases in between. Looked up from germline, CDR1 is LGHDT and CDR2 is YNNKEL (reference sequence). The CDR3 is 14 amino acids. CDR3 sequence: CASSWRAFNEKLFF. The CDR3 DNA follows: TGTGCCAGCAGCTGGAGGGCGTTTAATGAAAAACTGTTTTTT.

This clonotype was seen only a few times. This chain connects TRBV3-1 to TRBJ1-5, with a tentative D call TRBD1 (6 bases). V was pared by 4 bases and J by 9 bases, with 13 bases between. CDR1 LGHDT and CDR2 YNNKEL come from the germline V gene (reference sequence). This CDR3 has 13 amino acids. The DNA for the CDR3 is TGTGCCAGCAGCCCTGGACAGCACATGCCCCAGCATTTT. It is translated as CASSPGQHMPQHF.

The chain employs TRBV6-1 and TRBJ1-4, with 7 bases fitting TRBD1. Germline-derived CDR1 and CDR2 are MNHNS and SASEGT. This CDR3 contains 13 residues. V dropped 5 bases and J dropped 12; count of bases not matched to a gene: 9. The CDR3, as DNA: TGTGCCAGCAGTTCTTCTACGGGACAGCAACTGTTTTTT. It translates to CASSSSTGQQLFF.

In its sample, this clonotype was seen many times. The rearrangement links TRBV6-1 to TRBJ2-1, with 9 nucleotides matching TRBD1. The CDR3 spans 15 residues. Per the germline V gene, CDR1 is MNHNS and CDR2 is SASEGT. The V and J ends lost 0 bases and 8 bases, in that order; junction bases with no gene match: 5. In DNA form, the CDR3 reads TGTGCCAGCAGTGAAGCCGGGACAGGGACCGATGAGCAGTTCTTC. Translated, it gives CASSEAGTGTDEQFF.

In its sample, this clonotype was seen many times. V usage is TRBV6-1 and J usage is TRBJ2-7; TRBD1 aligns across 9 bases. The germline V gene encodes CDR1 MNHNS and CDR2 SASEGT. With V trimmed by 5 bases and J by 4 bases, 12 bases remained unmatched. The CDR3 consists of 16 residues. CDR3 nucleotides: TGTGCCAGCAGTTCAGCGGCAGGGACAGGGATTTACGAGCAGTACTTC. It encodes CASSSAAGTGIYEQYF.

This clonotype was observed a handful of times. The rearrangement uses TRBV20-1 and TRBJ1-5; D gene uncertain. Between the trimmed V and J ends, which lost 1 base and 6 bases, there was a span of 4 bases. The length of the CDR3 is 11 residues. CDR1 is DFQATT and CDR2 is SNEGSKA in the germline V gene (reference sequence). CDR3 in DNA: TGCAGTGCTAGAGCTGCTCAGCCCCAGCATTTT. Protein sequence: CSARAAQPQHF.

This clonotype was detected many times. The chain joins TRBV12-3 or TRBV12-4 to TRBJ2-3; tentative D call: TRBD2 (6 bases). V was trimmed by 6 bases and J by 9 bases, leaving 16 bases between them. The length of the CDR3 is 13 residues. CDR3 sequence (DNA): TGTGCCAGCAGCTCGAATCGGGACTTAACGCAGTATTTT. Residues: CASSSNRDLTQYF.

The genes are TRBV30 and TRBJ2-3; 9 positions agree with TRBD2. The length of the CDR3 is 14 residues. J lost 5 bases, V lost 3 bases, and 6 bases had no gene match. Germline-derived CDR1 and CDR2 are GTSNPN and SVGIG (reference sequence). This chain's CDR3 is CAWSLAGSGDTQYF. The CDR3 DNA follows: TGTGCCTGGAGCCTAGCGGGATCGGGAGATACGCAGTATTTT.

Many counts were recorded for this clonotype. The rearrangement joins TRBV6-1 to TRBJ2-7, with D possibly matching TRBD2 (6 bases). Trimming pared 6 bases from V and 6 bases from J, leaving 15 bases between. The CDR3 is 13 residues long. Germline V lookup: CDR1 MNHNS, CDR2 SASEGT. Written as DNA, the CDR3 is TGTGCCAGCAGCCCAATTGGGGGAGGCGAGCAGTACTTC. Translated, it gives CASSPIGGGEQYF.

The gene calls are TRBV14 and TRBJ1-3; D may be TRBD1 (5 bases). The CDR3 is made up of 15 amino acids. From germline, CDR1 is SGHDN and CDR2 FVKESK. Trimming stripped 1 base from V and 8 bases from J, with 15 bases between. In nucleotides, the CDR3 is TGTGCCAGCAGCCAAGCCGCCAGGGAACTAGACACCATATATTTT. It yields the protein CASSQAARELDTIYF.

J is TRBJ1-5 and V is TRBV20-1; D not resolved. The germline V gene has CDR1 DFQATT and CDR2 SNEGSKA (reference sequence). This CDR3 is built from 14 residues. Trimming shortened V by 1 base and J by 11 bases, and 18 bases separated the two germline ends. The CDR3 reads CSARVAGSNMAQHF. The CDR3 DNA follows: TGCAGTGCTAGAGTTGCGGGGTCTAATATGGCCCAGCATTTT.

The CDR3: CASSQDLYAGQRAKNIQYF. In DNA, the CDR3 is TGTGCCAGCAGCCAAGATCTTTACGCTGGGCAGCGAGCCAAAAACATTCAGTACTTC. The chain has TRBV3-1 and TRBJ2-4; D gene ambiguous. The CDR3 is made up of 19 amino acids. V lost 0 bases and J 0 bases, leaving 18 bases between the germline ends. The germline gives CDR1 LGHDT, CDR2 YNNKEL (reference sequence).

CDR3: CASSQEVTVSGNTIYF. In DNA form, the CDR3 reads TGTGCCAGCAGCCAAGAAGTCACAGTCTCTGGAAACACCATATATTTT. This chain links TRBV4-2 with TRBJ1-3; D uncertain. Germline values: CDR1 LGHNA, CDR2 YNFKEQ. The CDR3 has 16 residues. V gave up 0 bases and J gave up 0 bases, with 9 bases separating them.

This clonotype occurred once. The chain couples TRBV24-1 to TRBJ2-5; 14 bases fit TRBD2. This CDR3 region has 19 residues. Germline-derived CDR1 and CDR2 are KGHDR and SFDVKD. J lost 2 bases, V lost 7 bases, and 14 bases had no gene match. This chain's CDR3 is CATRRTRTSGGYHQETQYF. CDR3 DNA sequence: TGTGCCACCAGACGAACCCGGACTAGCGGGGGGTATCATCAAGAGACCCAGTACTTC.

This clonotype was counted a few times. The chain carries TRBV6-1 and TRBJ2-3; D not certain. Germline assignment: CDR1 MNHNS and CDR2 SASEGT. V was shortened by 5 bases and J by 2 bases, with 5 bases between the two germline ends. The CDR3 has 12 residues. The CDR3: CASSHDTDTQYF. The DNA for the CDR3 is TGTGCCAGCAGTCACGACACAGATACGCAGTATTTT.

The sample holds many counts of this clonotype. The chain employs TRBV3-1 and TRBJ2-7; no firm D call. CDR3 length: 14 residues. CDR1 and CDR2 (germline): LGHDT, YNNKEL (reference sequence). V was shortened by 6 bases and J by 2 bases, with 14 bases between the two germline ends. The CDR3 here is CASSPPLGTYEQYF. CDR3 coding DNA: TGTGCCAGCAGTCCTCCTCTCGGCACCTACGAGCAGTACTTC.

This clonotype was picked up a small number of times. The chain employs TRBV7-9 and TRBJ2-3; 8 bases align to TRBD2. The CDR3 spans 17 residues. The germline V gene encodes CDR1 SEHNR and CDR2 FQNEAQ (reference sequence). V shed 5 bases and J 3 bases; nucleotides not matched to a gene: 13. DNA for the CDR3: TGTGCCAGCAGCCTCAAAGCGGGGGCGATTTGGACAGATACGCAGTATTTT. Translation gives CASSLKAGAIWTDTQYF.

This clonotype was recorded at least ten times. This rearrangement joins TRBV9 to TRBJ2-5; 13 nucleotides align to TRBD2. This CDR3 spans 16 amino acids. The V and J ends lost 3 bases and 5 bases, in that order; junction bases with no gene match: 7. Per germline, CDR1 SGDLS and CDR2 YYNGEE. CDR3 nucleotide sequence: TGTGCCAGCAGCGAACTAGCGGGGGGGCCGCGGGAGACCCAGTACTTC. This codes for CASSELAGGPRETQYF.